This T cell receptor beta chain was recorded in a study of blood T cell repertoires in COVID-19. The CDR3 extends over 15 amino acids. Deletions cut 2 bases from V and 3 bases from J, with 14 bases between. Germline V CDR1 and CDR2: MNHNS, SASEGT. Profiled with immunoSEQ multiplex PCR; TCRdb holds only in-frame clones, not every one. The data hold roughly 300,000 clones, with over 75% observed a single time. Input material: PBMCs or T cells enriched from blood (not recorded which). This TCR came from a woman aged 25 to 45 who had recovered from COVID-19. J is TRBJ2-7 and V is TRBV6-1; D is ambiguous. The CDR3 region has the DNA TGTGCCAGCAGTGAATTCAGCACAGATTACTACGAGCAGTACTTC. Amino acid sequence: CASSEFSTDYYEQYF.